Listed below are T cell receptor beta chains from one sample, sequenced in a study of blood T cell repertoires in COVID-19. Here immunoSEQ multiplex PCR was the method, and the copy in TCRdb shows in-frame clones only, minus some. The sample has fewer than 250,000 clones; about 88% are singletons. The sample taken for sequencing was PBMCs or T cells enriched from blood (not recorded which). Source of these receptors: a woman aged 40 to 55 in a cohort exposed to, infected with or recovered from COVID-19 (not recorded which). The CDR3 runs from the conserved cysteine through the conserved F or W. A D gene is named only where the DNA matches it firmly. The listing skips clone size in some rows; elsewhere it reads once, few, many or a size class.

D: NA; V: TRBV27; size: NA; J: TRBJ1-2; DNA: TGTGCCAGCAGTTACGGTCCAGGGGAGACCTATGGCTACACCTTC; CDR3: CASSYGPGETYGYTF
D: TRBD1; V: TRBV9; size: NA; J: TRBJ1-4; DNA: TGTGCCAGCAGCTTGGGACAGACTAATGAAAAACTGTTTTTT; CDR3: CASSLGQTNEKLFF
D: NA; V: TRBV7-9; size: NA; J: TRBJ1-6; DNA: TGTGCCAGCAGCTTAGACAGATATTCACCCCTCCACTTT; CDR3: CASSLDRYSPLHF
D: NA; V: TRBV19; size: NA; J: TRBJ2-2; DNA: TGTGCCAGTAAATTGGGGGGGGCAGGCGGGGAGCTGTTTTTT; CDR3: CASKLGGAGGELFF
D: TRBD2; V: TRBV6-5; size: NA; J: TRBJ2-1; DNA: TGTGCCAGCAGTTACTCACCTAGCGGGGGTTTAAATGAGCAGTTCTTC; CDR3: CASSYSPSGGLNEQFF
D: NA; V: TRBV19; size: NA; J: TRBJ1-2; DNA: TGTGCCAGTAGTATAGGGAGCAATGGCTACACCTTC; CDR3: CASSIGSNGYTF
D: NA; V: TRBV6-1; size: NA; J: TRBJ1-3; DNA: TGTGCCAGCAGTGAATCCCCGTACTCTGGAAACACCATATATTTT; CDR3: CASSESPYSGNTIYF
D: NA; V: TRBV7-2; size: NA; J: TRBJ2-7; DNA: TGTGCCAGCAGCTTAGGGGCAGATTACTCCTACGAGCAGTACTTC; CDR3: CASSLGADYSYEQYF
D: TRBD1; V: TRBV13; size: NA; J: TRBJ1-6; DNA: TGTGCCAGCAGAACAGGGGGCGGTTCACCCCTCCACTTT; CDR3: CASRTGGGSPLHF
D: NA; V: TRBV7-6; size: NA; J: TRBJ2-1; DNA: TGTGCCAGCAGCTACCGGGCCAGGGATGGGGATGAGCAGTTCTTC; CDR3: CASSYRARDGDEQFF
D: TRBD1; V: TRBV4-1; size: NA; J: TRBJ2-1; DNA: TGCGCCAGCAGCCAGGCAAACAGGGGTCCCTACAATGAGCAGTTCTTC; CDR3: CASSQANRGPYNEQFF
D: NA; V: TRBV27; size: NA; J: TRBJ1-2; DNA: TGTGCCAGCAGTTTGAGGGGGAACTATGGCTACACCTTC; CDR3: CASSLRGNYGYTF
D: TRBD2; V: TRBV7-9; size: NA; J: TRBJ2-7; DNA: TGTGCCAGCAGCTCAGGAAGCGGGGGGCTCTCCTACGAGCAGTACTTC; CDR3: CASSSGSGGLSYEQYF
D: NA; V: TRBV27; size: NA; J: TRBJ1-5; DNA: TGTGCCAGCAGTGGAGGGGGCAATCAGCCCCAGCATTTT; CDR3: CASSGGGNQPQHF
D: NA; V: TRBV2; size: once; J: TRBJ2-2; DNA: TGTGCCAGCAGTGGTCCTAGCGCGGCTATTGCCGGGGAGCTGTTTTTT; CDR3: CASSGPSAAIAGELFF
D: NA; V: TRBV2; size: NA; J: TRBJ1-2; DNA: TGTGCCAGCAGCGACCTGGAGGGGCGAACTACGTACTATGGCTACACCTTC; CDR3: CASSDLEGRTTYYGYTF
D: NA; V: TRBV4-1; size: NA; J: TRBJ1-2; DNA: TGCGCCAGCAGCCAGTTCGCCGGGAGCGCAAATTATGGCTACACCTTC; CDR3: CASSQFAGSANYGYTF
D: TRBD1; V: TRBV6-5; size: NA; J: TRBJ1-1; DNA: TGTGCCAGCAGGCGACAGGGGTCCAACACTGAAGCTTTCTTT; CDR3: CASRRQGSNTEAFF
D: TRBD2; V: TRBV5-4; size: NA; J: TRBJ2-3; DNA: TGTGCCAGCAACCCGGGAGGTAGATTCACAGATACGCAGTATTTT; CDR3: CASNPGGRFTDTQYF
D: NA; V: TRBV7-9; size: once; J: TRBJ2-5; DNA: TGTGCCAGCAGGGGACAAAACCAAGAGACCCAGTACTTC; CDR3: CASRGQNQETQYF
D: NA; V: TRBV27; size: NA; J: TRBJ1-2; DNA: TGTGCCAGCAGTCCAAAGACTGATCTTGGCTACACCTTC; CDR3: CASSPKTDLGYTF
D: TRBD2; V: TRBV4-2; size: many; J: TRBJ2-7; DNA: TGTGCCAGCAGCCAAGACGGTCCGGGGGGGGAGGTGAACGAGCAGTACTTC; CDR3: CASSQDGPGGEVNEQYF
D: NA; V: TRBV6-4; size: NA; J: TRBJ1-1; DNA: TGTGCCAGCAGTGACTCGGGACACGGGCCTTGGCTCTTT; CDR3: CASSDSGHGPWLF
D: TRBD1; V: TRBV27; size: few; J: TRBJ1-5; DNA: TGTGCCAGCAGTTCGACAGGGGGAGGCAATCAGCCCCAGCATTTT; CDR3: CASSSTGGGNQPQHF
D: NA; V: TRBV4-2; size: NA; J: TRBJ1-2; DNA: TGTGCCAGCAGCCAAGAGTTCAGGGGCTACGGTAACTATGGCTACACCTTC; CDR3: CASSQEFRGYGNYGYTF
D: NA; V: TRBV4-1; size: once; J: TRBJ1-3; DNA: TGCGCCAGCAGCCAAGTCATCCAGGGGCTCGGGAACTCTGGAAACACCATATATTTT; CDR3: CASSQVIQGLGNSGNTIYF
D: NA; V: TRBV15; size: NA; J: TRBJ2-1; DNA: TGTGCCACCAGCAGAGAAGGCAGGGAGGTGAATGAGCAGTTCTTC; CDR3: CATSREGREVNEQFF